Detailed here is one T cell receptor (beta chain). The target antigen is unknown. These data originate in a study of CD8+ T cells in alopecia areata. About the research overall: The study gave treated patients oral tofacitinib at 5 to 10 mg twice daily. It was 6 to 18 months of tofacitinib, and then there were 6 months off drug. Study observations and caveats: Clonality exceeded that of normal scalp in lesional scalp, most notably in alopecia totalis/universalis.

TCR sequencing used cDNA made by reverse transcription of extracted RNA. TCRdb's copy holds only in-frame clones and misses some; the assay was immunoSEQ multiplex PCR. The sample includes around 200,000 clones, 50% to 70% of them seen just once. Lesional scalp punch biopsies and peripheral blood were collected from alopecia areata patients. V shed 3 bases and J 6 bases; nucleotides not matched to a gene: 9. CDR1 and CDR2 (germline): LNHNV, YYDKDF (reference sequence). This CDR3 region has 15 residues. The sample consisted of CD4+ T cells sorted from blood, taken at week 0. The sequence was collected from a human donor with alopecia areata. The chain has TRBV15 and TRBJ2-3; the match to TRBD1 covers 7 bases. The CDR3 loop is CATSSSTGDGDTQYF. The DNA for the CDR3 is TGTGCCACCAGCAGCAGCACAGGGGACGGGGATACGCAGTATTTT.